Sequencing of this T cell receptor (beta chain) was carried out in a study of blood T cell repertoires in COVID-19. The germline V gene has CDR1 LNHDA and CDR2 SQIVND (reference sequence). The length of the CDR3 is 17 residues. V trimming: 5 bases; J trimming: 8 bases; junction bases outside the gene matches: 15. This clone was recorded once. Libraries were prepared by immunoSEQ multiplex PCR; TCRdb keeps only in-frame clonotypes and omits some of them. The repertoire consists of approximately 500,000 clones, with 70% to 90% occurring once and the leading ten covering 3% to 3.5%. The receptor was isolated from a human donor in a cohort sampled during active COVID-19. The chain is built from TRBV19 and TRBJ2-1; the match to TRBD1 covers 10 bases. The sample taken for sequencing was peripheral blood. The CDR3 spells CASSPATGTGDGDEQFF. DNA for the CDR3: TGTGCCAGTAGTCCGGCGACCGGGACAGGGGATGGGGATGAGCAGTTCTTC.